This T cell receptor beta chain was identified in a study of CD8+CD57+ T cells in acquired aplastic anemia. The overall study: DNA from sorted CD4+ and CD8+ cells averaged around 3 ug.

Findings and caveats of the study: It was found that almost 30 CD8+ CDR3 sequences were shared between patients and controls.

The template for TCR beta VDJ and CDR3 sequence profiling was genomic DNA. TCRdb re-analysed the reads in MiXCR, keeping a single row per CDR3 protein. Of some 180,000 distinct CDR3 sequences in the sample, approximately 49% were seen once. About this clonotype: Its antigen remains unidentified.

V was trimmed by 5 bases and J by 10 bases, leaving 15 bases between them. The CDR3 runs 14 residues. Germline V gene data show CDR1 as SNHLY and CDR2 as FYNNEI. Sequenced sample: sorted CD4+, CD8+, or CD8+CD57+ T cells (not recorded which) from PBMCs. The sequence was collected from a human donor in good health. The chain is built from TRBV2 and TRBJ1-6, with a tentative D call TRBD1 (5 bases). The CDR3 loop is CASSLYGGGSPLHF. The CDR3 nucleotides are TGTGCCAGCAGTTTGTACGGGGGGGGATCACCCCTCCACTTT.